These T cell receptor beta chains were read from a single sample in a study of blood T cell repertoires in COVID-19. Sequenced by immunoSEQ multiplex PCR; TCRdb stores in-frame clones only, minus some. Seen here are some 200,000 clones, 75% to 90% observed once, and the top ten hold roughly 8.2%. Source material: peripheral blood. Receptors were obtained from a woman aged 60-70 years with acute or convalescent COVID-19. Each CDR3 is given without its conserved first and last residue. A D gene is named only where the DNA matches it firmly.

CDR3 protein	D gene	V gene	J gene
ASSLTTGELF	.	TRBV6-5	TRBJ2-2
ASSFSAGENTGELF	TRBD2	TRBV27	TRBJ2-2
ASSVDGQNYEQF	.	TRBV9	TRBJ2-1
ASSQDPVRATTEAF	.	TRBV3-1/TRBV3-2	TRBJ1-1
ASSPGHIYEQY	.	TRBV5-5	TRBJ2-7
SVEVGVNTEAF	.	TRBV29-1	TRBJ1-1
ASSRDRGSDLAF	TRBD1	TRBV7-9	TRBJ1-1
ASSFHGLAGTREQY	TRBD2	TRBV28	TRBJ2-7
ASTPGENYGYT	.	TRBV28	TRBJ1-2
AGLAQQGTEAF	.	TRBV30	TRBJ1-1
ASSGTSGTLPYEQY	TRBD2	TRBV19	TRBJ2-7
ASNRRRGLGTEAF	.	TRBV6-5	TRBJ1-1
ASSITGLNYGYT	.	TRBV19	TRBJ1-2
ASSPGGGLNTEAF	.	TRBV28	TRBJ1-1
ASSPGQGASEAF	TRBD1	TRBV7-3	TRBJ1-1
ASMGTGARYSNQPQH	TRBD1	TRBV19	TRBJ1-5
ASTLQGELNTEAF	.	TRBV2	TRBJ1-1
ASSETGTSEYNEQF	TRBD2	TRBV9	TRBJ2-1
ASSQGTGTNQPQH	TRBD1	TRBV3-1/TRBV3-2	TRBJ1-5
ASSSITGGGETQY	TRBD2	TRBV19	TRBJ2-5
ASSVQGLEQF	.	TRBV2	TRBJ2-1
ASQLSGGRNSPLH	.	TRBV28	TRBJ1-6
ASSLGTSGIETGELF	TRBD2	TRBV5-1	TRBJ2-2
ASSFDRVGEQF	TRBD1	TRBV5-1	TRBJ2-1
ASSPLQQGSPETQY	.	TRBV6-9	TRBJ2-5
ASGQGGITNQPQH	TRBD1	TRBV6-5	TRBJ1-5
ASRMTGSAEAF	TRBD1	TRBV4-1	TRBJ1-1
ASSIQGGEQPQH	.	TRBV19	TRBJ1-5
ASSTTPFTTEAF	.	TRBV9	TRBJ1-1
ASSPGQSSGNTIY	.	TRBV18	TRBJ1-3
ASSLAGVSTEAF	.	TRBV28	TRBJ1-1
ASTRGPGDPYYGYT	TRBD1	TRBV2	TRBJ1-2
ASSVGGSGGYYEQY	TRBD2	TRBV9	TRBJ2-7
ASSYQGSGSTEAF	.	TRBV6-5	TRBJ1-1